This TCR beta chain was obtained from a study of CD8+ T cells in alopecia areata. Overall study: Treated patients were given oral tofacitinib, which was dosed at 5 to 10 mg twice daily. Patients remained on tofacitinib for 6 to 18 months and then went 6 months without it.

RNA extraction was followed by reverse transcription into cDNA, which acted as the sequencing template. Clones were sequenced by immunoSEQ multiplex PCR, and TCRdb holds only the in-frame ones, with some missing. Here the sample spans about 200,000 clones, around three fifths being singletons. As to treatment: oral pan-JAK inhibitor, 5-10 mg twice daily. Findings of the study overall: During tofacitinib treatment, many expanded lesional clones remained in scalp and blood. Baseline CD8+ expansion's link to response remains uncertain, as there was one nonresponder.

A note on this clone: Its antigen is unknown.

This CDR3 contains 16 residues. The V gene end was trimmed by 5 bases and the J gene end by 5 bases; junction bases not matched to a gene: 8. CDR1 and CDR2 (germline): SGHTA, FQGNSA. This chain joins TRBV7-2 and TRBJ2-2, with 10 bases identical to TRBD2. This specimen was CD4+ T cells sorted from blood, taken at week 4, from a patient treated with tofacitinib. The source is a human donor with alopecia areata. Here the CDR3 DNA reads TGTGCCAGCAGCCGTCTAGCGGGGGCGGGGACCGGGGAGCTGTTTTTT. Residues: CASSRLAGAGTGELFF.